This T cell receptor (beta chain) is from a study of blood T cell repertoires in COVID-19. Clones were read by immunoSEQ multiplex PCR, and TCRdb kept only the in-frame ones, dropping some. The sample shows around 120,000 clones, 78% of them seen only once. This clone was recorded a few times. V gave up 7 bases and J gave up 6 bases; unmatched junction bases: 7. This CDR3 spans 13 amino acids. Germline lookup yields CDR1 SQVTM and CDR2 ANQGSEA. The sequenced sample was peripheral blood. This sequence joins TRBV29-1 and TRBJ2-7; 12 bases map to TRBD1. This sequence was found in a man in his 70s with acute or convalescent COVID-19. The CDR3 sequence is CSADGTGGREQYF. Here the CDR3 DNA reads TGCAGCGCTGACGGGACAGGGGGCCGCGAGCAGTACTTC.